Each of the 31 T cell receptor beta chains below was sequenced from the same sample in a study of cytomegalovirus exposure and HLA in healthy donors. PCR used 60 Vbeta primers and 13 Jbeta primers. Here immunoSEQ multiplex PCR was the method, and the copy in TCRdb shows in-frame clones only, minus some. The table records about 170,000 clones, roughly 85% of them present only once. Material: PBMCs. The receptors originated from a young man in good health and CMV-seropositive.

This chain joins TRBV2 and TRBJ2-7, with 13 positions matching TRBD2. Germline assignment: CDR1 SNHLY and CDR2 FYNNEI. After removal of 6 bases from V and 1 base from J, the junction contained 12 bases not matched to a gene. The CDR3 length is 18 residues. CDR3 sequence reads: CASRAWTSGSRSSYEQYV. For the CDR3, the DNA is TGTGCCAGCAGGGCCTGGACTAGCGGGAGCCGGTCTTCCTACGAGCAGTACGTC.

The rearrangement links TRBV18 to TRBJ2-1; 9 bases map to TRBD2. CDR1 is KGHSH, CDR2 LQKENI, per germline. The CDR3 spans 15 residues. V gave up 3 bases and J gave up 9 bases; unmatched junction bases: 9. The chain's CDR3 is CASSPPGLAWIEQFF. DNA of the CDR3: TGTGCCAGCTCACCGCCGGGACTAGCTTGGATTGAGCAGTTCTTC.

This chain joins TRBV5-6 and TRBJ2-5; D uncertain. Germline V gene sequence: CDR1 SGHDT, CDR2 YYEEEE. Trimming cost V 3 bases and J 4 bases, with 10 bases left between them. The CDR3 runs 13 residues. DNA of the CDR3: TGTGCCAGCAGCTACGCGACTGGAGAGACCCAGTACTTC. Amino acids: CASSYATGETQYF.

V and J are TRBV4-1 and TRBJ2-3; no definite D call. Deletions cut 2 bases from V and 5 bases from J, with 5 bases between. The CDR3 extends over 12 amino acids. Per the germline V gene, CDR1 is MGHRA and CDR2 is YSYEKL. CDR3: CASSQRRDTQYF. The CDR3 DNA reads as TGCGCCAGCAGCCAAAGGAGAGATACGCAGTATTTT.

CDR3 residues: CASSTRQANQPQHF. In DNA form, the CDR3 reads TGCGCCAGCAGCACTCGACAGGCCAATCAGCCCCAGCATTTT. This chain joins TRBV4-3 and TRBJ1-5; maybe TRBD1 (6 bases). The germline V and J ends were trimmed by 5 bases and 3 bases, with 11 bases remaining between them. CDR3 length equals 14 residues. The germline CDR1 and CDR2 sequences are LGHNA and YSLEER.

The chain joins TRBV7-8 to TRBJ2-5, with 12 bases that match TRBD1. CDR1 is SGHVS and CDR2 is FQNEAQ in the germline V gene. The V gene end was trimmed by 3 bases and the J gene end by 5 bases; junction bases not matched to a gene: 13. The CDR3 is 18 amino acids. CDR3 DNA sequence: TGTGCCAGCAGCTTGAGGGGAGCGGGGACAGGGGGCTCGGAGACCCAGTACTTC. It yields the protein CASSLRGAGTGGSETQYF.

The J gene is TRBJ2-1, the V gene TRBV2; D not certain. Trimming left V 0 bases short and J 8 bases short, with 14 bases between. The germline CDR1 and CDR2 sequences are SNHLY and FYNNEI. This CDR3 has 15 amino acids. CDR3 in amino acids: CASSEARLDRDEQFF. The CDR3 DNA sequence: TGTGCCAGCAGTGAAGCGCGGCTAGATCGGGATGAGCAGTTCTTC.

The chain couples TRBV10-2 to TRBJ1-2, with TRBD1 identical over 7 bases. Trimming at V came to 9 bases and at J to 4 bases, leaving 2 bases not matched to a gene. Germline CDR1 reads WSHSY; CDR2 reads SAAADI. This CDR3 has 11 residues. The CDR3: CASTGAYGYTF. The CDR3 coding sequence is TGCGCCAGTACAGGGGCCTATGGCTACACCTTC.

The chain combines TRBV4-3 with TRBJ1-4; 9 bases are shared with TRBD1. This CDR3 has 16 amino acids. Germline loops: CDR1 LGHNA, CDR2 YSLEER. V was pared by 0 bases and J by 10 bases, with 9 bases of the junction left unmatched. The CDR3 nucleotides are TGCGCCAGCAGCCAAGAACGGGGACAGGGTGAGGGAAAACTGTTTTTT. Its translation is CASSQERGQGEGKLFF.

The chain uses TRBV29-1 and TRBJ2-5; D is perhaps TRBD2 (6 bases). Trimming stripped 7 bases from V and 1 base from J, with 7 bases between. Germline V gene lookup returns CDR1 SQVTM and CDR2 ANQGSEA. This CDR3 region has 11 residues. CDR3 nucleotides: TGCAGCGGCGGGACCCAAGAGACCCAGTACTTC. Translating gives CSGGTQETQYF.

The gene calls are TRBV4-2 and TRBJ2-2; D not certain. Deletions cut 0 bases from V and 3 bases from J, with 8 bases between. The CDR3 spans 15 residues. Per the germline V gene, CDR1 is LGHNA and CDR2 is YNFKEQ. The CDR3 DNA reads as TGTGCCAGCAGCCAAGATTTCGCGTACACCGGGGAGCTGTTTTTT. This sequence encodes CASSQDFAYTGELFF.

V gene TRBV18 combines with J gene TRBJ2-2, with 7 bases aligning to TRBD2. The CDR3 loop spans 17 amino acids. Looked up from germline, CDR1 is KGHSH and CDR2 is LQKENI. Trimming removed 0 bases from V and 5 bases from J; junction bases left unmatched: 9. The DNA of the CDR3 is TGTGCCAGCTCACCACCAAGTCGTGGAGCGGGAACCGGGGAGCTGTTTTTT. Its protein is CASSPPSRGAGTGELFF.

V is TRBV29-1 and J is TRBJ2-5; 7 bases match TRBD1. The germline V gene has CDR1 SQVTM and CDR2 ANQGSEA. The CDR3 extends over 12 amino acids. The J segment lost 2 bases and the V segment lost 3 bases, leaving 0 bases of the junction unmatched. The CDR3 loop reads CSVDRGQETQYF. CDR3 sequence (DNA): TGCAGCGTTGACAGGGGGCAAGAGACCCAGTACTTC.

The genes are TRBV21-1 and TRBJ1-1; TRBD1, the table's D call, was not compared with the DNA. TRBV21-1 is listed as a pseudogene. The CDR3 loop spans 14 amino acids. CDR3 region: CASSKGNRATEAFF. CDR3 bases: TGTGCCAGCAGCAAGGGCAACAGGGCGACTGAAGCTTTCTTT.

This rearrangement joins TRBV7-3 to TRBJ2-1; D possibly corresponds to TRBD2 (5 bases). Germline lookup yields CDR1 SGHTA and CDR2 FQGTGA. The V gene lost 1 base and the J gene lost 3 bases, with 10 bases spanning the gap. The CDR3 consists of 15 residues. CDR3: CASSLKAGLYNEQFF. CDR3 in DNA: TGTGCCAGCAGCTTAAAAGCTGGACTCTACAATGAGCAGTTCTTC.

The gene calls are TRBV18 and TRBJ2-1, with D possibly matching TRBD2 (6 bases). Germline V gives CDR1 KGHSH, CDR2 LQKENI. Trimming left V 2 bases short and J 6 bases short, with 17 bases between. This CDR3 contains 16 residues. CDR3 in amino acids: CASSPSGLYIPNEQFF. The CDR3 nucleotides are TGTGCCAGCTCACCATCGGGACTCTACATTCCCAATGAGCAGTTCTTC.

CDR3 protein: CASSKLLGQGTTEAFF. The DNA for the CDR3 is TGTGCCAGTAGTAAGCTTCTGGGACAGGGGACGACTGAAGCTTTCTTT. This chain uses TRBV19 with TRBJ1-1; 10 nucleotides match TRBD1. V gave up 4 bases and J gave up 5 bases; unmatched junction bases: 10. The CDR3 loop spans 16 amino acids. The germline V gene has CDR1 LNHDA and CDR2 SQIVND (reference sequence). The whole variable domain, remainder taken from reference TRBV19 and TRBJ1-1, is DGGITQSPKYLFRKEGQNVTLSCEQNLNHDAMYWYRQDPGQGLRLIYYSQIVNDFQKGDIAEGYSVSREKKESFPLTVTSAQKNPTAFYLCASSKLLGQGTTEAFFGQGTRLTVV.

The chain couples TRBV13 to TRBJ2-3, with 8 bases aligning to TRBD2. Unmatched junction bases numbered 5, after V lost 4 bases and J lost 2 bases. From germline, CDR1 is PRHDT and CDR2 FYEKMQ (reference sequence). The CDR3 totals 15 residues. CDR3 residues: CASSYRLANTDTQYF. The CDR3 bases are TGTGCCAGCAGCTATCGACTAGCGAACACAGATACGCAGTATTTT.

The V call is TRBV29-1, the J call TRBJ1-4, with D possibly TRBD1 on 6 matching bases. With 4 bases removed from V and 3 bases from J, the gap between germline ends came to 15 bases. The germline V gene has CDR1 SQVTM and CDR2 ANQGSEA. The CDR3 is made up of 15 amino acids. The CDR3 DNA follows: TGCAGCGTTGCGGGCAGGGGAGATCCTAATGAAAAACTGTTTTTT. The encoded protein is CSVAGRGDPNEKLFF.

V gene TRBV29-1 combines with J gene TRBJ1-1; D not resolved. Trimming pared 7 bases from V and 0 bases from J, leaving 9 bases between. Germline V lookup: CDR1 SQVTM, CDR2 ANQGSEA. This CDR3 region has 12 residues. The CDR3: CSALLMNTEAFF. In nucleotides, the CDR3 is TGCAGCGCCCTACTCATGAACACTGAAGCTTTCTTT.

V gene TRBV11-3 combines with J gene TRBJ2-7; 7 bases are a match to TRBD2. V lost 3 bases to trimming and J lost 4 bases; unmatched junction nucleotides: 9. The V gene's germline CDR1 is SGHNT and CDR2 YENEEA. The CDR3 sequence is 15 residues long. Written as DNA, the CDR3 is TGTGCCAGCAGCTTCGGAACTAGCGCGAATTACGAGCAGTACGTC. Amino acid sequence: CASSFGTSANYEQYV.

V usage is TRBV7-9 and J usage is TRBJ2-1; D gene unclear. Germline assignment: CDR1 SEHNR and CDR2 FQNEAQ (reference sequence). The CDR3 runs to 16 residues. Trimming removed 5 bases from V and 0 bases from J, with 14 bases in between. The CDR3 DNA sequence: TGTGCCAGCAGCCCACCCGATGGAGTCTCCTACAATGAGCAGTTCTTC. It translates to CASSPPDGVSYNEQFF.

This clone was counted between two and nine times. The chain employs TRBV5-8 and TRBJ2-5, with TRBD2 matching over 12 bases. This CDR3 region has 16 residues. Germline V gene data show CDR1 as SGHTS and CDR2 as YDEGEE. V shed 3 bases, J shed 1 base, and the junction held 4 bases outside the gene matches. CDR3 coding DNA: TGTGCCAGCAGCTCCGGACTAGCGGGATTCCAAGAGACCCAGTACTTC. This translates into CASSSGLAGFQETQYF.

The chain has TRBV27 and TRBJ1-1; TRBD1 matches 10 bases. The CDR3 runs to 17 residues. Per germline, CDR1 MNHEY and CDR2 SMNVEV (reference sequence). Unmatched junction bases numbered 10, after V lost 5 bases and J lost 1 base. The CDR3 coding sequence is TGTGCCAGCAGTCGGGACAGGGGATTTGGGGGGAACACTGAAGCTTTCTTT. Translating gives CASSRDRGFGGNTEAFF.

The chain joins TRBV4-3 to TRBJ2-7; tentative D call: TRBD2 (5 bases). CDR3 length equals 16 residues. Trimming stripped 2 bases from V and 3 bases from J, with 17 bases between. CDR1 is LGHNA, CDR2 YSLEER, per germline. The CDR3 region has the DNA TGCGCCAGCAGCCAATCGGACTCCCCCCGGGTCTACGAGCAGTACGTC. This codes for CASSQSDSPRVYEQYV.

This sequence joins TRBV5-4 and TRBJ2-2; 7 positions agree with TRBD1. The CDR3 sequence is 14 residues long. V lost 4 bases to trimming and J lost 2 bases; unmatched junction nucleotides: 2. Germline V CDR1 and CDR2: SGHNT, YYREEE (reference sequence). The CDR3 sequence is CASSRDRNTGELFF. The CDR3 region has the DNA TGTGCCAGCAGCCGGGACAGAAACACCGGGGAGCTGTTTTTT.

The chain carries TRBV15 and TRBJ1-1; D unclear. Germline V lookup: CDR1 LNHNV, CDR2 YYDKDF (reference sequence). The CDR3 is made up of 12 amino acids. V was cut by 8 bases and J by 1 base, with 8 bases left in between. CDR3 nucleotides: TGTGCCACCGCTACTACGAACACTGAAGCTTTCTTT. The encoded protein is CATATTNTEAFF.

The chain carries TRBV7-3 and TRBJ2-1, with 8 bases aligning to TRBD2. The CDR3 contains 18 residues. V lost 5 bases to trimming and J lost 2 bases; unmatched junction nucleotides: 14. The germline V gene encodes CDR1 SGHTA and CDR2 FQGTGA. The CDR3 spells CASSPYSQLGLAYNEQFF. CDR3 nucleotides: TGTGCCAGCAGCCCTTATTCCCAACTGGGACTAGCCTACAATGAGCAGTTCTTC.

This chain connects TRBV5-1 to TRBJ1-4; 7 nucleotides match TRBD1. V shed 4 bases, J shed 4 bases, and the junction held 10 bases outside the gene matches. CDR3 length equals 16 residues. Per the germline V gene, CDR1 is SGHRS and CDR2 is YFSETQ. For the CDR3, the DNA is TGCGCCAGCAGCCGTGTCCCGGGACAGCTTAATGAAAAACTGTTTTTT. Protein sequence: CASSRVPGQLNEKLFF. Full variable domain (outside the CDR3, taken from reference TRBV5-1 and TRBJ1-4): KAGVTQTPRYLIKTRGQQVTLSCSPISGHRSVSWYQQTPGQGLQFLFEYFSETQRNKGNFPGRFSGRQFSNSRSEMNVSTLELGDSALYLCASSRVPGQLNEKLFFGSGTQLSVL.

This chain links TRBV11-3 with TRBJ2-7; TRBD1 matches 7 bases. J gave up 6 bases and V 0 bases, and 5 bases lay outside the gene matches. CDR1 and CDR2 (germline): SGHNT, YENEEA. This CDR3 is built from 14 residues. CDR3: CASSLETGFLEQYF. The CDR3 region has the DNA TGTGCCAGCAGCTTAGAGACAGGGTTTCTCGAGCAGTACTTC.

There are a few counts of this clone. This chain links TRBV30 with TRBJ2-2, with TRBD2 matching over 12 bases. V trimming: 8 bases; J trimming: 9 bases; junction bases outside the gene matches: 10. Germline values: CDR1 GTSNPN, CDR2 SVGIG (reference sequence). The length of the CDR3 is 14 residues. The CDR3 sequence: CARKTSGSNRELFF. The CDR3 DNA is TGTGCCAGAAAGACTAGCGGGAGTAACCGGGAGCTGTTTTTT.